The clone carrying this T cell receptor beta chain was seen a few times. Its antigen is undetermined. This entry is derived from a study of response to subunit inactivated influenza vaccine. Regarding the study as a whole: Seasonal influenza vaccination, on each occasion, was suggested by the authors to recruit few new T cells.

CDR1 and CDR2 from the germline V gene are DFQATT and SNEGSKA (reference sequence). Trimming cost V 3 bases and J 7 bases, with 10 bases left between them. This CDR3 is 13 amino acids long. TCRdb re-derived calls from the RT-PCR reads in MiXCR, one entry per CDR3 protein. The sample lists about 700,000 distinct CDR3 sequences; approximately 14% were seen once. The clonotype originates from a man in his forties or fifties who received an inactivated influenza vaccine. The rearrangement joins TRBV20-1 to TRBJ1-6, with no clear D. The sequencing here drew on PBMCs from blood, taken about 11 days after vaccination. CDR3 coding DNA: TGCAGTGCTAGGAGGTCCGGGAATTCACCCCTCCACTTT. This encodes CSARRSGNSPLHF.